This T cell receptor (beta chain) was identified in a study of blood T cells in healthy people across ages. The length of the CDR3 is 15 residues. V was trimmed by 3 bases and J by 1 base, leaving 12 bases between them. Germline V gene lookup returns CDR1 LGHDT and CDR2 YNNKEL (reference sequence). It was with a sample-barcoded 5' primer and a J-beta primer mix that a second PCR of roughly 7 to 12 cycles was run. TCRdb reprocessed the 5' RACE reads via MiXCR and lists one record per CDR3 protein. The sample holds about 630,000 distinct CDR3 sequences, more than 20% seen once. The receptor's source is a man in his 70s in good health. This rearrangement joins TRBV3-1 to TRBJ1-1; weak D call: TRBD1 (5 bases). The sample consisted of blood. CDR3 loop: CASSHKGLTNTEAFF. The DNA of the CDR3 is TGTGCCAGCAGCCATAAGGGACTGACGAACACTGAAGCTTTCTTT. The variable domain in full, completed from reference TRBV3-1 and TRBJ1-1, reads DTAVSQTPKYLVTQMGNDKSIKCEQNLGHDTMYWYKQDSKKFLKIMFSYNNKELIINETVPNRFSPKSPDKAHLNLHINSLELGDSAVYFCASSHKGLTNTEAFFGQGTRLTVV.